This T cell receptor beta chain was sequenced for a study of tumor-infiltrating lymphocytes in localized non-small cell lung cancer. Across the whole study: Each patient gave resected tumor and non-adjacent uninvolved lung tissue.

Study-level points and caveats: No T-cell fraction difference was seen between IM1 and IM2 tumors.

Measured with immunoSEQ multiplex PCR; TCRdb has only the in-frame clones, and not every one. The sample holds several thousand clones; approximately 69% are singletons and the top ten take more than 10%. Germline V gene lookup returns CDR1 SGHTA and CDR2 FQGNSA. This CDR3 is 15 amino acids long. Trimming pared 5 bases from V and 0 bases from J, leaving 11 bases between. About this clone: The antigen remains unidentified.

The receptor's source is a human donor with non-small cell lung cancer. Specimen: lung tumor tissue. V usage is TRBV7-2 and J usage is TRBJ2-1; TRBD1 is a possible D gene (5 bases). The CDR3 DNA follows: TGTGCCAGCAGCGTGGACACGAGCTCCTACAATGAGCAGTTCTTC. This encodes CASSVDTSSYNEQFF.